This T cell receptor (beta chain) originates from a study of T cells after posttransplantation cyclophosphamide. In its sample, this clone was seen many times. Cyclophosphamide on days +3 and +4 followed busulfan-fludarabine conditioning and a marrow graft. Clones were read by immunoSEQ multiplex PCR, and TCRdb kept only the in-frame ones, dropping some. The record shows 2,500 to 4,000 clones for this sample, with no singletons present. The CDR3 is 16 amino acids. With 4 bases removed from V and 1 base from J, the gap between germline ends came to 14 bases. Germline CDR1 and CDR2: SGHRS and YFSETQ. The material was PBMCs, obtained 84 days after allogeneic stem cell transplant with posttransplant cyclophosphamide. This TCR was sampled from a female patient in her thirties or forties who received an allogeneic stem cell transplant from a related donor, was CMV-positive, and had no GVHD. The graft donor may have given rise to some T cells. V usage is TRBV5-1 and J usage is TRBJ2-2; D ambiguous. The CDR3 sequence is CASSGLDLGNTGELFF. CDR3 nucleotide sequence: TGCGCCAGCAGCGGCCTGGATCTAGGGAACACCGGGGAGCTGTTTTTT.